This T cell receptor beta chain is drawn from a study of Tregs in tolerant kidney transplant recipients. Study results and limitations: Findings come from small patient numbers and require larger validation.

Worth noting for this clone: Its antigen is undetermined.

Thawed PBMCs were FACS-sorted into unstimulated CD4+CD25+CD127- regulatory T cells, CD4+CD25- non-regulatory cells, CD4 and CD8 cells. Sequenced by immunoSEQ multiplex PCR; TCRdb stores in-frame clones only, minus some. The sample shows under 300,000 clones, approximately 83% of them seen only once. Source material: CD4+ T cells from blood. The origin of this receptor is a human donor in good health.

The CDR3, as DNA: TGTGCCAGCTCACCATACCCCATGACCTCTGGAAACACCATATATTTT. Translation gives CASSPYPMTSGNTIYF. The V call is TRBV18, the J call TRBJ1-3; no clear D. Trimming left V 2 bases short and J 0 bases short, with 11 bases between. This CDR3 spans 16 amino acids. Germline CDR1 reads KGHSH; CDR2 reads LQKENI.